This TCR beta chain was sequenced in a study of beta chain features in type 1 diabetes. This CDR3 has 16 amino acids. The V segment lost 2 bases and the J segment 5 bases; nucleotides outside the gene matches: 8. Germline CDR1 and CDR2: SGHTA and FQGNSA. The authors reverse transcribed all of the isolated RNA, so sequencing captured expressed TCRB transcripts. Here immunoSEQ multiplex PCR was the method, and the copy in TCRdb shows in-frame clones only, minus some. The sample carries approximately 140,000 clones, 9.7% recorded once. The J gene is TRBJ1-4, the V gene TRBV7-2; 7 bases match TRBD1. Material: central memory CD4+ T cells from blood. The sequence was collected from a woman between 40 and 55 years old in good health. The DNA of the CDR3 is TGTGCCAGCAGCTTACCTCCGGGACAGAAGAATGAAAAACTGTTTTTT. Translation gives CASSLPPGQKNEKLFF.